The entry below describes one T cell receptor (beta chain). V was clipped by 4 bases and J by 4 bases; unmatched bases: 4. This CDR3 is built from 14 residues. In germline, CDR1 is MNHNY, CDR2 SVGAGI (reference sequence). The data belong to a study of control samples from healthy donors and cancer patients. TCRdb's table, derived via immunoSEQ multiplex PCR, lists solely in-frame clones and lacks some. The repertoire has some 100,000 clones, approximately 93% of them found once; the top ten carry approximately 8%. This chain uses TRBV6-6 with TRBJ1-1, with 9 bases identical to TRBD1. Sequencing was carried out using blood. The sequence came from a man aged 18 to 29 in good health. The CDR3 region has the DNA TGTGCCAGCAGTTCGACAGGGGGGAGCACTGAAGCTTTCTTT. Translated, it gives CASSSTGGSTEAFF.